Listed below are T cell receptor beta chains from one sample, sequenced in a study of fetal regulatory T cell absence and autoimmunity. Sequencing used immunoSEQ multiplex PCR; TCRdb keeps in-frame clones, though not all of them. The data show some 46,000 clones, with approximately 83% seen just once and 0.41% held by the top ten. The sequenced sample consisted of cord blood. All receptors derive from a newborn boy with IPEX syndrome. Both conserved end residues are part of each CDR3. The order of the fields is D gene, V gene, J gene, clone size, CDR3 DNA, CDR3 protein. D genes are given only for firm matches. The size of a clone is reported for some rows only, either as once, few or many, or as a class for expanded clones.

d_call: -
v_call: TRBV4-2
j_call: TRBJ1-5
clone_size: -
cdr3_nt: TGTGCCAGCAGCCAAGAGGGCAGGGAGGGCAATCAGCCCCAGCATTTT
cdr3_aa: CASSQEGREGNQPQHF

d_call: -
v_call: TRBV9
j_call: TRBJ2-3
clone_size: -
cdr3_nt: TGTGCCAGCAGCGTACAGGGTACAGATACGCAGTATTTT
cdr3_aa: CASSVQGTDTQYF

d_call: -
v_call: TRBV19
j_call: TRBJ1-5
clone_size: -
cdr3_nt: TGTGCCAGTAGTATCGGGAATCAGCCCCAGCATTTT
cdr3_aa: CASSIGNQPQHF

d_call: TRBD2
v_call: TRBV29-1
j_call: TRBJ2-7
clone_size: -
cdr3_nt: TGCAGCGTTGCCCTTCCTAGCGGTCAAAGCGAGCAGTACTTC
cdr3_aa: CSVALPSGQSEQYF

d_call: TRBD2
v_call: TRBV6-5
j_call: TRBJ2-7
clone_size: -
cdr3_nt: TGTGCCAGCAGTTACAGTCCTAGCGGGAGGGAGCAGTACTTC
cdr3_aa: CASSYSPSGREQYF

d_call: -
v_call: TRBV9
j_call: TRBJ2-3
clone_size: -
cdr3_nt: TGTGCCAGCAGCCCCCCAGCGGACCCTAGCACAGATACGCAGTATTTT
cdr3_aa: CASSPPADPSTDTQYF

d_call: -
v_call: TRBV25-1
j_call: TRBJ2-5
clone_size: -
cdr3_nt: TGTGCCAGCAGAGACCGCGGACGAGACGGAGAGACCCAGTACTTC
cdr3_aa: CASRDRGRDGETQYF

d_call: -
v_call: TRBV6-5
j_call: TRBJ1-2
clone_size: -
cdr3_nt: TGTGCCAGCAGTTACCCTCCGGGGAGGGGCTACACCTTC
cdr3_aa: CASSYPPGRGYTF

d_call: -
v_call: TRBV10-1
j_call: TRBJ1-6
clone_size: few
cdr3_nt: TGCGCCAGCAGTGAAAGGGGCAGTAATTCACCCCTCCACTTT
cdr3_aa: CASSERGSNSPLHF

d_call: TRBD1
v_call: TRBV30
j_call: TRBJ2-7
clone_size: -
cdr3_nt: TGTGCCTGGAGTACCGACAGGGGGGACGAGCAGTACTTC
cdr3_aa: CAWSTDRGDEQYF

d_call: TRBD1
v_call: TRBV5-6
j_call: TRBJ2-7
clone_size: -
cdr3_nt: TGTGCCAGCAGCCAGGGGGCCGCCTACGAGCAGTACTTC
cdr3_aa: CASSQGAAYEQYF

d_call: -
v_call: TRBV12-2
j_call: TRBJ2-7
clone_size: few
cdr3_nt: TGTGCAAGTCGCTTAATGACTAGCGGGGCATTGAAGGAGCAGTACTTC
cdr3_aa: CASRLMTSGALKEQYF

d_call: TRBD2
v_call: TRBV5-4
j_call: TRBJ2-5
clone_size: -
cdr3_nt: TGTGCCAGCAGCCCCCCGGGACTAGCGAGAGAGACCCAGTACTTC
cdr3_aa: CASSPPGLARETQYF

d_call: -
v_call: TRBV27
j_call: TRBJ2-7
clone_size: -
cdr3_nt: TGTGCCAGCAGTTTATCTGTGGGCTACGAGCAGTACTTC
cdr3_aa: CASSLSVGYEQYF

d_call: TRBD2
v_call: TRBV30
j_call: TRBJ2-7
clone_size: once
cdr3_nt: TGTGCCTGGAACCGGCCGGGACTAGCTATTTACGAGCAGTACTTC
cdr3_aa: CAWNRPGLAIYEQYF

d_call: -
v_call: TRBV6-5
j_call: TRBJ1-5
clone_size: -
cdr3_nt: TGTGCCAGCAGTTACAGGGGAAGGAGCAATCAGCCCCAGCATTTT
cdr3_aa: CASSYRGRSNQPQHF